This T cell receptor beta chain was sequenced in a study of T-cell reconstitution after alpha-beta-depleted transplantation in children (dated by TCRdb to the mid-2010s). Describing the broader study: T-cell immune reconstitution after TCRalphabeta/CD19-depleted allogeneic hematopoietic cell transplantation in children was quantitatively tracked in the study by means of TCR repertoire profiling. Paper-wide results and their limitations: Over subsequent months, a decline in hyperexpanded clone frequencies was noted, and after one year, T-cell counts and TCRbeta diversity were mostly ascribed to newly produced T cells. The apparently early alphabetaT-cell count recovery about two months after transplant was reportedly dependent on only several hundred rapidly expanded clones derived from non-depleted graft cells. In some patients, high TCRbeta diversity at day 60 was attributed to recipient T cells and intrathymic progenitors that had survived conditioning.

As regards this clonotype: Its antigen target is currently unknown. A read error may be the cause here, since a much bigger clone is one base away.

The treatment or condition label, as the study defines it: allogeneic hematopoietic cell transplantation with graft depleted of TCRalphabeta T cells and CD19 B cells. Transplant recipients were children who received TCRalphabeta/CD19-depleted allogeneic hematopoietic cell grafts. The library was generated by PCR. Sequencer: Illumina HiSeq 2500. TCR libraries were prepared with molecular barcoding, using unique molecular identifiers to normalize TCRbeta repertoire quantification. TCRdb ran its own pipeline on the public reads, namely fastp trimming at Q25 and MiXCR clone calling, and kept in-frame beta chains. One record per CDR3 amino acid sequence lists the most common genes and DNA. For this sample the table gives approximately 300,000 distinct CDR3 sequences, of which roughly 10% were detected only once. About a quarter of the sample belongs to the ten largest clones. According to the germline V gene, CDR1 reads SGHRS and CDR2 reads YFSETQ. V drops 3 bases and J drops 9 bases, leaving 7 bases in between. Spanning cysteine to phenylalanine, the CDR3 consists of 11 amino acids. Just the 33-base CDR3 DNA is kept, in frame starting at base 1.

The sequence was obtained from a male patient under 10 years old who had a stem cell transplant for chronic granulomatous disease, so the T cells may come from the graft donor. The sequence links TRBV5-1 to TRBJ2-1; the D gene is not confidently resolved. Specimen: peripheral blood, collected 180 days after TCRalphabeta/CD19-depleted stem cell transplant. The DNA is TGCGCCAGCAGCTCGACGATTGAGCAGTTCTTC. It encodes CASSSTIEQFF.